This TCR beta chain emerged from a study of neurological immune-mediated disorders. This clonotype occurred many times. Using its own MiXCR run on the 5' RACE reads, TCRdb lists one record per CDR3 protein. The sample gives over 35,000 distinct CDR3 sequences, roughly 2.5% of which show up once; roughly 12% is in the top ten. With V trimmed by 2 bases and J by 3 bases, 5 bases remained unmatched. Germline V gene data show CDR1 as SGHVS and CDR2 as FQNEAQ. The CDR3 spans 16 residues. Sequences were obtained from PBMCs. This clonotype was sampled from a man aged 25-45 years with multiple sclerosis. The rearrangement joins TRBV7-8 to TRBJ2-3, with 10 bases that match TRBD2. CDR3 sequence (DNA): TGTGCCAGCAGCTTAAAGCGGGGGGGCCAAACAGATACGCAGTATTTT. Its translation: CASSLKRGGQTDTQYF. Based on the CDR3 plus reference TRBV7-8 and TRBJ2-3, the full variable domain is GAGVSQSPRYKVAKRGQDVALRCDPISGHVSLFWYQQALGQGPEFLTYFQNEAQLDKSGLPSDRFFAERPEGSVSTLKIQRTQQEDSAVYLCASSLKRGGQTDTQYFGPGTRLTVL.